The 11 T cell receptor beta chains below come from one sample, sequenced in a study of T cell clonality in common variable immunodeficiency. The method was immunoSEQ multiplex PCR; TCRdb's version includes in-frame clones alone and lacks a portion of them. Captured here are about 35,000 clones, none seen once; the top ten comprise about 9.5%. The sequenced sample consisted of peripheral blood mononuclear cells. Receptors were obtained from a person aged 18 to 75 in good health.

This clone appeared many times. The read ends 3 residues before the CDR3 terminus; that terminus is restored from the germline J gene. This rearrangement joins TRBV5-1 to TRBJ1-1, with a tentative D call TRBD1 (5 bases). The CDR3 runs 15 residues. CDR1 and CDR2 from the germline V gene are SGHRS and YFSETQ. The ends were cut back, 1 base at V and 6 bases at J, with 16 bases in the middle. The covered CDR3 bases are TGCGCCAGCAGCTTGACGGGGACTTCGAATCCTGAA. Its translation: CASSLTGTSNPE. The complete CDR3 sequence is CASSLTGTSNPEAFF.

This clone was observed many times. The DNA ends 3 residues before the CDR3 does, and the rest of the CDR3 is filled in from the germline J gene. V and J are TRBV7-9 and TRBJ2-7; unclear D gene. The germline gives CDR1 SEHNR, CDR2 FQNEAQ (reference sequence). This CDR3 is 11 amino acids long. V gave up 3 bases and J gave up 4 bases, with 4 bases separating them. The covered CDR3 bases are TGTGCCAGCAGCTTGTCGTACGAG. Residues: CASSLSYE. The whole CDR3 protein reads CASSLSYEQYF.

This clone was picked up many times. The missing CDR3 end, 3 residues past where the read stops, is filled in from the germline J gene. V gene TRBV19 combines with J gene TRBJ1-1; a possible D gene is TRBD1 (6 bases). CDR3 length equals 13 residues. Germline V gene data show CDR1 as LNHDA and CDR2 as SQIVND (reference sequence). Between the trimmed V and J ends, which lost 6 bases and 4 bases, there was a span of 12 bases. The CDR3 sequence: CASSQQGSTEAFF. The CDR3 DNA, read in part, is TGTGCCAGTAGCCAACAGGGAAGCACTGAA.

This clone was seen ten or more times. The CDR3 end lies 3 residues beyond the end of the read and is filled in from the germline J gene. The chain links TRBV28 to TRBJ2-2; a weak D match, TRBD1 (5 bases). The CDR3 is 15 residues long. Germline V CDR1 and CDR2: MDHEN, SYDVKM. Trimming removed 4 bases at V and 9 bases at J, with 18 bases between. The sequenced part of the CDR3 DNA is TGTGCCAGCAGTTCTTCCTGGCAGGGAAACCGGGAG. The encoded protein is CASSSSWQGNRE. The full-length CDR3 reads as CASSSSWQGNRELFF. Full variable domain (outside the CDR3, taken from reference TRBV28 and TRBJ2-2): DVKVTQSSRYLVKRTGEKVFLECVQDMDHENMFWYRQDPGLGLRLIYFSYDVKMKEKGDIPEGYSVSREKKERFSLILESASTNQTSMYLCASSSSWQGNRELFFGEGSRLTVL.

This clone showed up many times. The CDR3 end falls 3 residues outside the read, so it is completed with the germline J gene. This chain links TRBV19 with TRBJ2-1, with 14 nucleotides matching TRBD2. This CDR3 is 15 amino acids long. J lost 2 bases, V lost 6 bases, and 0 bases had no gene match. CDR1 and CDR2 (germline): LNHDA, SQIVND (reference sequence). CDR3 region: CASRTSGRAYNEQFF. The sequenced CDR3 bases are TGTGCCAGTAGGACTAGCGGGAGGGCCTACAATGAG.

Many counts were recorded for this clone. The missing CDR3 end, 3 residues past where the read stops, is filled in from the germline J gene. The genes are TRBV7-9 and TRBJ2-7, with D possibly being TRBD1 (5 bases). V was clipped by 7 bases and J by 3 bases, with 10 bases between them. This CDR3 is built from 12 residues. Germline V gene sequence: CDR1 SEHNR, CDR2 FQNEAQ (reference sequence). The CDR3 sequence: CASTWGDYEQYF. CDR3 DNA (partial): TGTGCCAGCACCTGGGGCGACTACGAG.

A note on this clone: The sequence runs out 3 residues before the end of the CDR3; the remainder is reconstructed from the germline J gene. The rearrangement uses TRBV10-3 and TRBJ2-5; D not resolved. CDR3 length equals 13 residues. CDR1 ENHRY and CDR2 SYGVKD come from the germline V gene. The V end was cut by 8 bases, the J end by 4 bases, with 14 bases between. CDR3 DNA (partial): TGTGCCATCGCCCCTAGTGAAGGAGAGACC. Its protein product is CAIAPSEGET. The entire CDR3 sequence reads CAIAPSEGETQYF.

This clone was picked up many times. The read ends 3 residues shy of where the CDR3 ends; the end is completed using the germline J gene. The genes are TRBV27 and TRBJ1-5; possibly TRBD1 for D (6 bases). In germline, CDR1 is MNHEY, CDR2 SMNVEV (reference sequence). V was shortened by 0 bases and J by 3 bases, with 12 bases between the two germline ends. The CDR3 covers 16 residues. The CDR3 bases that were read are TGTGCCAGCAGTTTATCGGGAGACAGGAACAATCAGCCC. This codes for CASSLSGDRNNQP. The full CDR3 is CASSLSGDRNNQPQHF.

This clone showed up many times. The DNA ends 3 residues before the CDR3 does, and the rest of the CDR3 is filled in from the germline J gene. This chain links TRBV5-6 with TRBJ2-5; 10 positions agree with TRBD2. V trimming: 3 bases; J trimming: 2 bases; junction bases outside the gene matches: 1. The CDR3 contains 14 residues. Germline V gene lookup returns CDR1 SGHDT and CDR2 YYEEEE. CDR3 DNA (partial): TGTGCCAGCAGCTCAGCGGGGGGGCAAGAGACC. Protein: CASSSAGGQET. The CDR3 reads in full as CASSSAGGQETQYF.

This clone was observed a few times. The CDR3 end lies 3 residues beyond the end of the read and is filled in from the germline J gene. This chain joins TRBV6-4 and TRBJ2-3, with D perhaps assigned TRBD1 or TRBD2 (5 bases each). The V end was cut by 10 bases, the J end by 7 bases, with 21 bases between. The CDR3 spans 14 residues. Germline CDR1 MRHNA, CDR2 SNTAGT. Incomplete CDR3 DNA: TGTGCCACCCTCAAATGGAACAGGAGGAATACG. It encodes CATLKWNRRNT. The full-length CDR3 reads as CATLKWNRRNTQYF.

In its sample, this clone was seen a few times. Compared with germline, one end of the junction differs, possibly owing to a read error. The read halts 3 residues ahead of the CDR3 end, with the missing end drawn from the germline J gene. Other DNA sequences in this sample translate to the same CDR3. The genes are TRBV7-8 and TRBJ1-3, with D possibly matching TRBD1 (5 bases). The CDR3 has 12 residues. Germline CDR1 is SGHVS and CDR2 is FQNEAQ. The CDR3 here is CASSLGVDTIYF. The CDR3 DNA, read in part, is TGTGCCAGCAGCTTAGGAGTGGACACA.